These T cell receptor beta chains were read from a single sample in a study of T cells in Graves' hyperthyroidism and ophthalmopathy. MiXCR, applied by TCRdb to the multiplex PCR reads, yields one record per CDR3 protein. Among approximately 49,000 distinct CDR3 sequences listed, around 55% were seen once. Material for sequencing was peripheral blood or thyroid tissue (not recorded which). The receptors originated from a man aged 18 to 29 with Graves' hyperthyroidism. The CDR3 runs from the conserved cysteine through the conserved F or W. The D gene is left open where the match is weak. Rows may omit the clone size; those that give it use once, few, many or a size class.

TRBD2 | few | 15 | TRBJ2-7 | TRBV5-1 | TGCGCCAGCAGCTACTGGACTAGCGGGAGATACGAGCAGTACTTC | CASSYWTSGRYEQYF
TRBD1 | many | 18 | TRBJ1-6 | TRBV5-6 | TGTGCCAGCAGCTCAGCCGACAGGGGGCGTCCACTTTCTTCACCCCTCCACTTT | CASSSADRGRPLSSPLHF
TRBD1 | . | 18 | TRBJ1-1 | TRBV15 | TGTGCCACCAGCAGCGCAACCGGGACAGGGGGCCCGAACACTGAAGCTTTCTTT | CATSSATGTGGPNTEAFF
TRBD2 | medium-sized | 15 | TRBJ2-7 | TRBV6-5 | TGTGCCAGCAGTACACTAGCGGGAGTTTTCTACGAGCAGTACTTC | CASSTLAGVFYEQYF
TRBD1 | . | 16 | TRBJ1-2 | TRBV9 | TGTGCCAGCAGCGTAGAATCGGGACAGGGTCGGCGTGGCTACACCTTC | CASSVESGQGRRGYTF
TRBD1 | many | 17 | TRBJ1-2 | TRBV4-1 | TGCGCCAGCAGCCAAGCCCCCCGGACAGGGTGGAACTATGGCTACACCTTC | CASSQAPRTGWNYGYTF
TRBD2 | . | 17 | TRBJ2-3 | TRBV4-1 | TGCGCCAGCAGCCACCGGACTAGCGGGAGTCCCGCAGATACGCAGTATTTT | CASSHRTSGSPADTQYF
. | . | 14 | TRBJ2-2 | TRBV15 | TGTGCCACCAGCAGTTTGAGGGGTACCGGGGAGCTGTTTTTT | CATSSLRGTGELFF
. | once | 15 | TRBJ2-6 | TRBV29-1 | TGCAGCGTTGGGGCTAGCACTTCTGGGGCCAACGTCCTGACTTTC | CSVGASTSGANVLTF
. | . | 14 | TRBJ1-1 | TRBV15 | TGTGCCACCAGCAGAGATGTTTTGGCGGCAGAAGCTTTCTTT | CATSRDVLAAEAFF
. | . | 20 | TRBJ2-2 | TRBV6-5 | . | CASTYSGTAAYEQYFGELFF
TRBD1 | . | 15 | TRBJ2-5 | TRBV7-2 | TGTGCCAGCAGCTTACCAGGACAGGGCCAAGAGACCCAGTACTTC | CASSLPGQGQETQYF
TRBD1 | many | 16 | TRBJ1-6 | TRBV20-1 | TGCAGTGCTAGGCAGGGGGCTAGGTCCTATAATTCACCCCTCCACTTT | CSARQGARSYNSPLHF
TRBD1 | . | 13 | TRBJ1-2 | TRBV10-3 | TGTGCCATCGCCGGGACAGGGGACTATGGCTACACCTTC | CAIAGTGDYGYTF
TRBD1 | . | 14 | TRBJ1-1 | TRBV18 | TGTGCCAGCTCACCAAGGGGGCCAGGGCCTGAAGCTTTCTTT | CASSPRGPGPEAFF
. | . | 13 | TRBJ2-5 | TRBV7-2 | TGTGCCAGCGGGGGAGGCCATGGGGAGACCCAGTACTTC | CASGGGHGETQYF
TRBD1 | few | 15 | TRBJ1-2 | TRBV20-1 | TGCAGTGCCACCACCGGGACAGGGGGCATATATGGCTACACCTTC | CSATTGTGGIYGYTF
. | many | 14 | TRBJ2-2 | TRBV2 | TGTGCCAGCAGTGCCAGGACGGTCACCGGGGAGCTGTTTTTT | CASSARTVTGELFF
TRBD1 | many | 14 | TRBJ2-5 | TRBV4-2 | TGTGCCAGCAGCCACGGACAGGGGCAAGAGACCCAGTACTTC | CASSHGQGQETQYF
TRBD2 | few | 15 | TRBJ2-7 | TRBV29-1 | TGCAGCGTTGGATCAGGGACTAGCGGGAGTAGTGAGCAGTACTTC | CSVGSGTSGSSEQYF
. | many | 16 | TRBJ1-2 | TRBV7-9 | TGTGCCAGCAGCTTAGCAACTACACAGACTAACTATGGCTACACCTTC | CASSLATTQTNYGYTF
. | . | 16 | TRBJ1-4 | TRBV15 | TGTGCCACCAGCAGAGATGTGGCAGCAACTAATGAAAAACTGTTTTTT | CATSRDVAATNEKLFF
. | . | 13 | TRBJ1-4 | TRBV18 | TGTGCCAGCTCACCAGCCTGGAATGAAAAACTGTTTTTT | CASSPAWNEKLFF
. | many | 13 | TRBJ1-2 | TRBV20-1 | TGCAGTGCTAGCAACGGAGATAACTATGGCTACACCTTC | CSASNGDNYGYTF
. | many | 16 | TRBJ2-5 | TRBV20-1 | TGCAGTGCTAGAGATCCCTATTCCGGGACGGTAAAGACCCAGTACTTC | CSARDPYSGTVKTQYF
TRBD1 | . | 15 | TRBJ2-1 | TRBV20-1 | TGCAGTGCTAGGGGGGACAGGGCCGAGTACAATGAGCAGTTCTTC | CSARGDRAEYNEQFF
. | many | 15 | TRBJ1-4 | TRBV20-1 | TGCAGTGCTAGAGCTTGGTCGGCAACTAATGAAAAACTGTTTTTT | CSARAWSATNEKLFF
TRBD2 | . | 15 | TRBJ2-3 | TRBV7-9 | TGCGCCAGCATCGGACTAGCGGACGCCACAGATACGCAGTATTTT | CASIGLADATDTQYF
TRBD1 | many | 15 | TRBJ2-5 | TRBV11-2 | TGTGCCAGCAGCACCTTCCGGGACAGGTGGGAGACCCAGTACTTC | CASSTFRDRWETQYF
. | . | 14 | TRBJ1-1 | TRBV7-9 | TGTGCCAGCAGCCGCTGGACAGAGGGCACGGAAGCTTTCTTT | CASSRWTEGTEAFF
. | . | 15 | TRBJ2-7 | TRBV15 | TGTGCCACCAGCAGGGGACCGTGGGAGTCCTACGAGCAGTACTTC | CATSRGPWESYEQYF
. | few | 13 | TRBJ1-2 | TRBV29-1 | TGCAGCGTCGGGGGGGAGACGAGCTATGGCTACACCTTC | CSVGGETSYGYTF
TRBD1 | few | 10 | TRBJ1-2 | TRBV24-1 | TGTGCCAGCGGGACAGGTGGCTACACCTTC | CASGTGGYTF
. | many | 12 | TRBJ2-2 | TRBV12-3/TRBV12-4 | TGTGCCAGCAGTTTTGGCAACGGGGAGCTGTTTTTT | CASSFGNGELFF
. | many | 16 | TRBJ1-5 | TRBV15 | TGTGCCACCAGCAGAGGATTACCTTGGGGCAATCAGCCCCAGCATTTT | CATSRGLPWGNQPQHF
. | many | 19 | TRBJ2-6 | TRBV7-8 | TGTGCCAGCAGCTCCATACCCCCTCCGACAGGACCTGGGGCCAACGTCCTGACTTTC | CASSSIPPPTGPGANVLTF
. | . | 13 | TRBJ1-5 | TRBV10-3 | TGTGCCATCAGGGACAGAAACGGTCAGCCCCAGCATTTT | CAIRDRNGQPQHF
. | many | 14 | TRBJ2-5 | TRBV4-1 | TGCGCCAGCAGCCAAGAAACCCTGGGGGAGACCCAGTACTTC | CASSQETLGETQYF
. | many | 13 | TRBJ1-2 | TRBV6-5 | TGTGCCAGCAGGGAGATGGGCGCATTCGGCTACACCTTC | CASREMGAFGYTF
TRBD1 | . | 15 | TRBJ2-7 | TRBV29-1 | TGCAGCGTGAGGCCCGGGACAGGGAAGACCTACGAGCAGTACTTC | CSVRPGTGKTYEQYF
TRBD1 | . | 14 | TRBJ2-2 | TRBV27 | TGTGCCAGCAGCCGGGACAGGGACACCGGAGAGCTGTTTTTT | CASSRDRDTGELFF
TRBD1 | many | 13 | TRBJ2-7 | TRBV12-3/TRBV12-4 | TGTGCCAGCAGTTTAGTAGGGGGCCACGAGCAGTACTTC | CASSLVGGHEQYF
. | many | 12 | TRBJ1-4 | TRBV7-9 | TGTGCCAGCAGCTTAGAAATAGGCAAACTGTTTTTT | CASSLEIGKLFF
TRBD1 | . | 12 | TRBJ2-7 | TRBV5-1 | TGCGCCAGCAGCCACGACAGGGACGAGCAGTACTTC | CASSHDRDEQYF
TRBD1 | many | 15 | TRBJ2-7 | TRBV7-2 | TGTGCCAGCAGCTTAAGGACAGGCACCCTCTACGAGCAGTACTTC | CASSLRTGTLYEQYF
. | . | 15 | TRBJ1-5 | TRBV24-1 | TGTGCCACCAGTGATTCCGGCGAAACGAATCAGCCCCAGCATTTT | CATSDSGETNQPQHF
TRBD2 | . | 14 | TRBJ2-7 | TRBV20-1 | TGCAGTGCGGACCGTGGGGGGGGAGGATACGAGCAGTACTTC | CSADRGGGGYEQYF
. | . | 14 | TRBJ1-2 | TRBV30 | TGTGCCTGGACCCTCCTGCCAGGGAGCTATGGCTACACCTTC | CAWTLLPGSYGYTF
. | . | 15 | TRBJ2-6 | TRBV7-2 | TGTGCCAGCAGCGTGCCTTTGGATGGGGCCAACGTCCTGACTTTC | CASSVPLDGANVLTF
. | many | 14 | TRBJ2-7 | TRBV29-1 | TGCAGCGCTAGGGGCAGGGAAGACTCCTACGAGCAGTACTTC | CSARGREDSYEQYF
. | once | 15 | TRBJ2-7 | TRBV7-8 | TGTGCCAGCAACTTAGGACCGGGGAGATTCTACGAGCAGTACTTC | CASNLGPGRFYEQYF
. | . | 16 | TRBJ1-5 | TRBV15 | TGTGCCACCAGCAGTGCCGCGGTGGGGCGGAATCAGCCCCAGCATTTT | CATSSAAVGRNQPQHF
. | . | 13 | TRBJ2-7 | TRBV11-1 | TGTGCCAGCAGTCGAGACGGAGCGTACGAGCAGTACTTC | CASSRDGAYEQYF
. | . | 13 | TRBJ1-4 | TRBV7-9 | TGTTCCAGCGGCTTAGACTGGGATGAAAAACTGTTTTTT | CSSGLDWDEKLFF
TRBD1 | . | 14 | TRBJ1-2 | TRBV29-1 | TGCAGCGTTGCCCCCGGACAGGAGAACTATGGCTACACCTTC | CSVAPGQENYGYTF
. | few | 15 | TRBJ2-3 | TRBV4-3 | TGCGCCAGCAGCCAACGGACTCGCCGCACAGATACGCAGTATTTT | CASSQRTRRTDTQYF
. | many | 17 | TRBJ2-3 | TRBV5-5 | TGTGCCAGCAGCTCTAAGGGAGCAGGCGTATTCGCAGATACGCAGTATTTT | CASSSKGAGVFADTQYF